Below are 30 T cell receptor beta chains sequenced from a single sample in a study of shared clonotypes between healthy human individuals. Clones were sequenced by immunoSEQ multiplex PCR, and TCRdb holds only the in-frame ones, with some missing. The table lists about 1.1 million clones, 70% to 80% of them singletons, with almost 0.9% in the top ten. Sample: memory CD4+ T cells from PBMCs. As to subset: CD45RA-negative fraction. All receptors derive from a man younger than 35 in good health. Some clones in this sample may be carry-over from other donors' samples.

V and J are TRBV6-1 and TRBJ2-2; D is tentatively TRBD1 or TRBD2 (5 bases each). Germline-derived CDR1 and CDR2 are MNHNS and SASEGT. Trimming removed 3 bases at V and 4 bases at J, with 15 bases between. The CDR3 covers 16 residues. The CDR3 is CASSDMGVRVTGELFF. DNA of the CDR3: TGTGCCAGCAGTGACATGGGGGTAAGAGTCACCGGGGAGCTGTTTTTT.

This clone was observed many times. This sample includes further DNA sequences coding for the same CDR3. The chain joins TRBV10-1 to TRBJ1-5; unclear D gene. Germline values: CDR1 WNHNN, CDR2 SYGVQD (reference sequence). The V end was cut by 3 bases, the J end by 3 bases, with 0 bases between. This CDR3 is 11 amino acids long. CDR3 sequence (DNA): TGCGCCAGCAGTGACAATCAGCCCCAGCATTTT. Its protein product is CASSDNQPQHF.

The V gene is TRBV6-6, the J gene TRBJ1-1; D is undetermined. This CDR3 has 12 amino acids. Germline V gene sequence: CDR1 MNHNY, CDR2 SVGAGI (reference sequence). V gave up 4 bases and J gave up 6 bases, with 9 bases separating them. CDR3 nucleotide sequence: TGTGCCAGCAGTTTGGACCCCGCTGAAGCTTTCTTT. This codes for CASSLDPAEAFF.

The gene calls are TRBV27 and TRBJ1-1, with D tentatively TRBD1 (6 bases). The CDR3 length is 16 residues. The V end lost 3 bases, the J end lost 0 bases, and 14 bases lay between the germline ends. Germline V lookup: CDR1 MNHEY, CDR2 SMNVEV (reference sequence). Written as DNA, the CDR3 is TGTGCCAGCAGTTTCCGAGGGGGACGCATGAACACTGAAGCTTTCTTT. This translates into CASSFRGGRMNTEAFF.

The chain uses TRBV13 and TRBJ1-1; 7 nucleotides line up with TRBD1. J was trimmed by 3 bases and V by 5 bases; bases with no gene match: 6. CDR1 and CDR2 (germline): PRHDT, FYEKMQ (reference sequence). The CDR3 is 14 amino acids. The DNA for the CDR3 is TGTGCCAGCAGCGCCATAGGACAGGACACTGAAGCTTTCTTT. Its translation: CASSAIGQDTEAFF.

The chain carries TRBV28 and TRBJ1-4; D unresolved. The germline V and J ends were trimmed by 3 bases and 7 bases, with 6 bases remaining between them. The CDR3 is made up of 12 amino acids. Germline values: CDR1 MDHEN, CDR2 SYDVKM. This CDR3 reads CASSFSGEKLFF. For the CDR3, the DNA is TGTGCCAGCAGTTTCAGTGGTGAAAAACTGTTTTTT.

V is TRBV5-4 and J is TRBJ2-7; 7 nucleotides agree with TRBD2. V was clipped by 1 base and J by 3 bases; unmatched bases: 13. This CDR3 is 17 amino acids long. Germline CDR1 reads SGHNT; CDR2 reads YYREEE (reference sequence). The CDR3: CASSLFYVGGRRYEQYF. CDR3 DNA: TGTGCCAGCAGCTTGTTTTACGTTGGCGGGAGACGCTACGAGCAGTACTTC.

V gene TRBV7-8 combines with J gene TRBJ1-2; D gene ambiguous. Germline lookup yields CDR1 SGHVS and CDR2 FQNEAQ. This CDR3 has 13 amino acids. The V and J ends lost 5 bases and 11 bases respectively, with 18 bases between them. The CDR3 DNA is TGTGCCAGCAGCCATAGAGTCGTCGGAGGTTACACCTTC. It encodes CASSHRVVGGYTF.

The gene calls are TRBV28 and TRBJ1-5, with TRBD1 matching 8 bases. The germline V gene has CDR1 MDHEN and CDR2 SYDVKM. After removal of 6 bases from V and 7 bases from J, the junction contained 8 bases not matched to a gene. The CDR3 totals 14 residues. The DNA for the CDR3 is TGTGCCAGCAGGCCCACAGGGGGGAGACAGCCCCAGCATTTT. It is translated as CASRPTGGRQPQHF.

A few counts support this clone. The V call is TRBV5-8, the J call TRBJ2-7; 7 bases agree with TRBD2. The trim removed 3 bases at V and 1 base at J, leaving 10 bases unmatched. Germline V CDR1 and CDR2: SGHTS, YDEGEE. This CDR3 has 16 amino acids. This CDR3 is CASSSWGGSLSYEQYF. DNA of the CDR3: TGTGCCAGCAGCTCGTGGGGCGGGAGCTTGTCCTACGAGCAGTACTTC.

For this clone: A much more abundant neighbour one base away suggests this may be a read error. The chain joins TRBV7-2 to TRBJ1-2, with D possibly matching TRBD1 (5 bases). Between the trimmed V and J ends, which lost 5 bases and 2 bases, there was a span of 9 bases. The germline V gene encodes CDR1 SGHTA and CDR2 FQGNSA. The CDR3 is 13 residues long. CDR3 residues: CASSPGRNYGYTF. Written as DNA, the CDR3 is TGTGCCAGCAGCCCGGGACGGAACTATGGCTACACCTTC. Looking up the rest from reference TRBV7-2 and TRBJ1-2 gives the full variable domain: GAGVSQSPSNKVTEKGKDVELRCDPISGHTALYWYRQSLGQGLEFLIYFQGNSAPDKSGLPSDRFSAERTGGSVSTLTIQRTQQEDSAVYLCASSPGRNYGYTFGSGTRLTVV.

The V call is TRBV5-1, the J call TRBJ1-1; no clear D gene. This CDR3 is built from 14 residues. V dropped 3 bases and J dropped 5 bases, with 14 bases sitting between them. The germline V gene has CDR1 SGHRS and CDR2 YFSETQ. CDR3 protein: CASSYPQSGTEAFF. Here the CDR3 DNA reads TGCGCCAGCAGCTACCCTCAAAGTGGTACTGAAGCTTTCTTT.

This clone was counted a few times. The V call is TRBV5-1, the J call TRBJ2-3; 10 nucleotides line up with TRBD2. The CDR3 is 15 residues long. Germline assignment: CDR1 SGHRS and CDR2 YFSETQ. J lost 5 bases, V lost 4 bases, and 7 bases had no gene match. The CDR3 region has the DNA TGCGCCAGCAGCATGACGGGGACTAGCGAAGATACGCAGTATTTT. This gives the protein CASSMTGTSEDTQYF. Drawing the rest from reference TRBV5-1 and TRBJ2-3, the complete variable domain is KAGVTQTPRYLIKTRGQQVTLSCSPISGHRSVSWYQQTPGQGLQFLFEYFSETQRNKGNFPGRFSGRQFSNSRSEMNVSTLELGDSALYLCASSMTGTSEDTQYFGPGTRLTVL.

Concerning this clone: This could be a read error, since a much larger clone is one nucleotide away. The chain employs TRBV28 and TRBJ1-1, with D possibly being TRBD1 (5 bases). This CDR3 has 12 amino acids. CDR1 is MDHEN and CDR2 is SYDVKM in the germline V gene. The CDR3 spells CASSKKDTGAFF. In DNA form, the CDR3 reads TGTGCCAGCAGCAAAAAGGACACTGGAGCTTTCTTT.

The chain employs TRBV28 and TRBJ2-3; 9 bases fit TRBD2. This CDR3 is built from 15 residues. Trimming at V came to 8 bases and at J to 7 bases, leaving 13 bases not matched to a gene. The germline gives CDR1 MDHEN, CDR2 SYDVKM. Here the CDR3 reads CASRKAGGVTHTQYF. CDR3 coding DNA: TGTGCCAGCCGGAAAGCGGGGGGAGTCACTCATACGCAGTATTTT.

The chain has TRBV11-3 and TRBJ2-5; no clear D. The CDR3 is 13 amino acids. Deletions cut 5 bases from V and 4 bases from J, with 11 bases between. Germline CDR1 reads SGHNT; CDR2 reads YENEEA. The DNA for the CDR3 is TGTGCCAGCAGCCCCCGATCAGGAGAGACCCAGTACTTC. Its translation: CASSPRSGETQYF.

V and J are TRBV19 and TRBJ2-7; TRBD2 agrees at 8 bases. Germline CDR1 LNHDA, CDR2 SQIVND (reference sequence). The CDR3 covers 14 residues. V lost 3 bases to trimming and J lost 6 bases; unmatched junction nucleotides: 7. DNA for the CDR3: TGTGCCAGTAGTATGGCTAGCGGGTATTCCGAGCAGTACTTC. Encoded protein: CASSMASGYSEQYF.

V and J are TRBV7-9 and TRBJ1-1; no firm D call. With 5 bases removed from V and 1 base from J, the gap between germline ends came to 8 bases. CDR1 SEHNR and CDR2 FQNEAQ come from the germline V gene (reference sequence). This CDR3 has 13 residues. For the CDR3, the DNA is TGTGCCAGCAGCCCCCAACCGAACACTGAAGCTTTCTTT. Translating gives CASSPQPNTEAFF.

This clone was seen only a few times. Additional DNA sequences in this sample encode the identical CDR3. J is TRBJ2-5 and V is TRBV7-9, with 7 nucleotides matching TRBD2. Germline CDR1 and CDR2: SEHNR and FQNEAQ (reference sequence). The J segment lost 5 bases and the V segment lost 0 bases, leaving 3 bases of the junction unmatched. The CDR3 spans 14 residues. The CDR3 protein is CASSLAGGSETQYF. In DNA, the CDR3 is TGTGCCAGCAGCTTAGCGGGAGGGAGTGAGACCCAGTACTTC.

The V call is TRBV28, the J call TRBJ1-2; weak D call: TRBD1 (5 bases). The length of the CDR3 is 13 residues. Trimming removed 8 bases at V and 5 bases at J, with 15 bases between. Looked up from germline, CDR1 is MDHEN and CDR2 is SYDVKM. CDR3 coding DNA: TGTGCCAGCTCCCCGCCGGGGGTGTATGGCTACACCTTC. Amino acids: CASSPPGVYGYTF.

This clone showed up just a few times. The chain joins TRBV5-1 to TRBJ1-4, with 9 bases identical to TRBD1. The CDR3 spans 15 residues. The V segment lost 3 bases and the J segment 6 bases; nucleotides outside the gene matches: 6. The germline CDR1 and CDR2 sequences are SGHRS and YFSETQ. CDR3 region: CASSWGQGNHEKLFF. The DNA of the CDR3 is TGCGCCAGCAGCTGGGGACAGGGAAATCATGAAAAACTGTTTTTT.

This chain links TRBV11-3 with TRBJ2-1; TRBD2 might be the D (5 bases). This CDR3 has 12 amino acids. Germline V gene lookup returns CDR1 SGHNT and CDR2 YENEEA. The V end was cut by 0 bases, the J end by 8 bases, with 5 bases between. The CDR3 bases are TGTGCCAGCAGCTTAGACGGGGATGAGCAGTTCTTC. Translating it yields CASSLDGDEQFF.

Remarks on this clone: With a much larger clone just one base away, this may be a read error. Here the CDR3 reads CASSQYNEQFF. In DNA form, the CDR3 reads TGCGCCAGCAGCCAATACAATGAGCAGTTCTTC. The chain couples TRBV4-1 to TRBJ2-1; no clear D gene. Trimming pared 2 bases from V and 4 bases from J, leaving 0 bases between. Germline V gene sequence: CDR1 MGHRA, CDR2 YSYEKL. This CDR3 is built from 11 residues.

J is TRBJ2-3 and V is TRBV5-4; 9 bases align to TRBD2. Per germline, CDR1 SGHNT and CDR2 YYREEE (reference sequence). CDR3 length equals 15 residues. With 4 bases clipped from V and 5 bases from J, the junction kept 8 bases outside the gene matches. The CDR3, as DNA: TGTGCCAGCAGCACCCGGCTAGCGGGACTAGATACGCAGTATTTT. It encodes CASSTRLAGLDTQYF.

V is TRBV27 and J is TRBJ2-4; TRBD2 might be the D (6 bases). The germline gives CDR1 MNHEY, CDR2 SMNVEV (reference sequence). This CDR3 comprises 14 residues. Trimming cost V 2 bases and J 6 bases, with 11 bases left between them. As DNA, the CDR3 is TGTGCCAGCAGTTTACGAGAGGAGGGAAACATTCAGTACTTC. It codes for CASSLREEGNIQYF.

This clone came up once. The chain combines TRBV18 with TRBJ2-3, with TRBD1 matching over 7 bases. The CDR3 sequence is 16 residues long. In germline, CDR1 is KGHSH, CDR2 LQKENI. V dropped 6 bases and J dropped 0; count of bases not matched to a gene: 9. The CDR3 sequence is CASSVTGDTSTDTQYF. The CDR3, as DNA: TGTGCCAGCTCGGTAACAGGGGACACTAGCACAGATACGCAGTATTTT.

V and J are TRBV5-6 and TRBJ1-3, with TRBD1 as a possible D gene (5 bases). The germline V gene has CDR1 SGHDT and CDR2 YYEEEE. This CDR3 spans 15 amino acids. The V and J ends lost 5 bases and 0 bases respectively, with 12 bases between them. As DNA, the CDR3 is TGTGCCAGCAGTCTACCGGGACCCTCTGGAAACACCATATATTTT. Encoded protein: CASSLPGPSGNTIYF.

This chain connects TRBV6-1 to TRBJ1-3, with D unclear. This CDR3 has 15 residues. V lost 2 bases and J lost 5, with 13 bases in between. Germline V lookup: CDR1 MNHNS, CDR2 SASEGT. Here the CDR3 DNA reads TGTGCCAGCAGTGAATCGGCCATCGGGAGAAACACCATATATTTT. Its translation: CASSESAIGRNTIYF.

This chain joins TRBV5-5 and TRBJ1-2; D perhaps matches TRBD1 (5 bases). This CDR3 region has 15 residues. The germline gives CDR1 SGHKS, CDR2 YYEKEE (reference sequence). Trimming stripped 0 bases from V and 9 bases from J, with 18 bases between. This CDR3 is CASSLGPDSRGSYTF. For the CDR3, the DNA is TGTGCCAGCAGCTTGGGCCCCGACAGCCGAGGTAGCTACACCTTC.

The genes are TRBV29-1 and TRBJ1-1; the D gene is possibly TRBD1 (5 bases). The V gene lost 7 bases and the J gene lost 4 bases, with 16 bases spanning the gap. Germline loops: CDR1 SQVTM, CDR2 ANQGSEA. The CDR3 length is 13 residues. The DNA for the CDR3 is TGCAGCGGAGGGGCAGGGCTGAGCACTGAAGCTTTCTTT. This sequence encodes CSGGAGLSTEAFF.